This T cell receptor beta chain was captured by sequencing in a study of T cell clonality in common variable immunodeficiency. This clone was recorded at least ten times. Its antigen remains unidentified. Libraries were prepared by immunoSEQ multiplex PCR; TCRdb keeps only in-frame clonotypes and omits some of them. The table lists fewer than 75,000 clones, with no singletons. Broader study findings: Common variable immunodeficiency TCR beta sequences reportedly had fewer deletions and N-nucleotide insertions.

This TCR was sampled from a person between 18 and 70 years old in good health. The sample taken for sequencing was peripheral blood mononuclear cells.

CDR3 DNA, as far as it was read: TGCGCCAGCCGGAAATATCTAGAGTCGGACTACGAG. Translation gives CASRKYLESDYE. The full CDR3 is CASRKYLESDYEQYF. This chain links TRBV5-1 with TRBJ2-7; D remains unclear. The read ends 3 residues before the CDR3 terminus; that terminus is restored from the germline J gene. The CDR3 loop spans 15 amino acids. With 7 bases removed from V and 3 bases from J, the gap between germline ends came to 20 bases. CDR1 and CDR2 from the germline V gene are SGHRS and YFSETQ.